These T cell receptor beta chains were read from a single sample in a study of blood T cells in healthy people across ages. TCRdb redid the calling of the 5' RACE reads with MiXCR, one entry per CDR3 protein. The repertoire includes over 750,000 distinct CDR3 sequences, about 25% of them detected once, and more than 8.5% sits in the top ten. The data were also submitted as part of a second study, on T cells of mothers and their children.

The sample was blood. These receptors were collected from a boy between 5 and 17 years old in good health. The CDR3 runs from the conserved cysteine through the conserved F or W. D genes are given only for firm matches. Some rows mark clone size as missing; the rest say once, few, many or name a class of expanded clone.

once | NA | TRBJ2-3 | TRBV15 | TGTGCCACCAGCAGGGCTGAACGCACAGATACGCAGTATTTT | CATSRAERTDTQYF
few | NA | TRBJ1-5 | TRBV29-1 | TGCAGCGTTCGCGGACCGGGCAATCAGCCCCAGCATTTT | CSVRGPGNQPQHF
NA | NA | TRBJ2-4 | TRBV24-1 | TGTGCCACCGCCCCGGACGGGTTCCCAAACATTCAGTACTTC | CATAPDGFPNIQYF
few | NA | TRBJ1-3 | TRBV4-1 | TGCGCCAGCAGCCATCAATCGGGGAACTCTGGAAACACCATATATTTT | CASSHQSGNSGNTIYF
few | NA | TRBJ2-7 | TRBV20-1 | TGCAGTGCTAGTGGCTTTCGTAAATACGAGCAGTACTTC | CSASGFRKYEQYF
NA | NA | TRBJ1-2 | TRBV5-6 | TGTGCCAGCAGCTTGGGGGGCCGTGACTATGGCTACACCTTC | CASSLGGRDYGYTF
NA | NA | TRBJ1-4 | TRBV29-1 | TGCAGCGTTCTTTACGGTGAAAAACTGTTTTTT | CSVLYGEKLFF
NA | NA | TRBJ2-7 | TRBV12-3/TRBV12-4 | TGTGCCAGCAGCCTTCCGGGGCCCGCCTACGAGCAGCACTTC | CASSLPGPAYEQHF
few | NA | TRBJ1-2 | TRBV28 | TGTGCCAGCAGTTTATACCGGGGGGCTGGCTACACCTTC | CASSLYRGAGYTF
NA | NA | TRBJ2-2 | TRBV29-1 | TGCAGCGTCGTGACTTCGAACACCGGGGAGCTGTTTTTT | CSVVTSNTGELFF
NA | NA | TRBJ2-1 | TRBV24-1 | TGTGCCACCCAGACACCGGTTTACAATGAGCAGTTCTTC | CATQTPVYNEQFF
NA | NA | TRBJ1-3 | TRBV4-1 | TGCGCCAGCAGCCAAGGGGCACAGGCTGGAAACACCATATATTTT | CASSQGAQAGNTIYF
NA | NA | TRBJ2-7 | TRBV4-1 | TGCGCCAGCAGCCAAGATGGAGGAGTCTACGAGCAGTACTTC | CASSQDGGVYEQYF
NA | TRBD2 | TRBJ2-1 | TRBV4-3 | TGCGCCAGCAGCCAAGACGGGCGGGGGGCTGGGTACAATGAGCAGTTCTTC | CASSQDGRGAGYNEQFF
NA | NA | TRBJ2-7 | TRBV12-3/TRBV12-4 | TGTGCCAGCAGTCTGGATAGCCCGAGCACCTACGAGCAGTACTTC | CASSLDSPSTYEQYF
few | NA | TRBJ1-3 | TRBV20-1 | TGCAGTGCTAGAGCCAGCGGGGGGTCAGCCTCTGGAAACACCATATATTTT | CSARASGGSASGNTIYF
NA | TRBD1 | TRBJ2-7 | TRBV7-8 | TGTGCCAGCAGCTCTTCAGGACAGGGGGCGATCTACGAGCAGTACTTC | CASSSSGQGAIYEQYF
NA | NA | TRBJ2-7 | TRBV5-1 | TGCGCCAGCAGCCTTACGAGATTAAACACGGGACACCTAACCTACGAGCAGTACTTC | CASSLTRLNTGHLTYEQYF
NA | NA | TRBJ1-2 | TRBV7-2 | TGTGCCAGCAGCCCCGAACCAGGCTATGGCTACACCTTC | CASSPEPGYGYTF
NA | NA | TRBJ2-3 | TRBV18 | TGTGCCAGCTCGAAAATAGCGAGGACTAGCACAGATACGCAGTATTTT | CASSKIARTSTDTQYF
few | TRBD1 | TRBJ2-7 | TRBV10-2 | TGCGCCAGCAGTGACCCCGGACAGGTCGAGCAGTACTTC | CASSDPGQVEQYF
few | TRBD2 | TRBJ2-7 | TRBV5-1 | TGCGCCAGCAGACTAGCGGTTTCCTACGAGCAGTACTTC | CASRLAVSYEQYF
few | TRBD2 | TRBJ2-5 | TRBV7-6 | TGTGCCAGCAGCCCAGGACTAGCGGTCATCGAGACCCAGTACTTC | CASSPGLAVIETQYF
few | NA | TRBJ1-2 | TRBV4-2 | TGTGCCAGCAGCCAAGATCGGCAGTCAAACTATGGCTACACCTTC | CASSQDRQSNYGYTF
few | TRBD1 | TRBJ2-4 | TRBV27 | TGTGCCAGCAGTTTGACAGGGAGTGGAGCCAAAAACATTCAGTACTTC | CASSLTGSGAKNIQYF
NA | NA | TRBJ2-7 | TRBV9 | TGTGCCAGCAGCGCCCACCCTAGCGCCACCTACGAGCAGTACTTC | CASSAHPSATYEQYF
NA | TRBD2 | TRBJ2-1 | TRBV19 | TGTGCCAGCAAGACGGGGGGACCCTACAATGAGCAGTTCTTC | CASKTGGPYNEQFF